This is a list of T cell receptor beta chains from one sample in a study of blood T cells in healthy people across ages. TCRdb passed the 5' RACE reads through MiXCR, listing each CDR3 protein once. The sample gives around 600,000 distinct CDR3 sequences, roughly 48% of which show up once; approximately 25% is in the top ten. Sequencing input: blood. The receptor source for this set is a man older than 75 in good health. The CDR3 runs from the conserved cysteine through the conserved F or W.

V gene,CDR3 protein
TRBV11-1,CASSRNRGGIDEQYF
TRBV21-1,CASSKGNVFWDRITCSPQHF
TRBV7-2,CASRQNSGRHTGELFF
TRBV6-5,CASSYSSRDNYGYTF
TRBV5-1,CASSLDFSTEAFF
TRBV15,CATSGNGEKLFF
TRBV10-3,CAISDGGGGGQYF
TRBV6-5,CASSYRVLTGELFF
TRBV7-2,CASSLQTGLLYEQYF
TRBV3-1,CASSQVVTSGKETQYF
TRBV5-1,CASSLGGALGTEAFF
TRBV28,CAIQTGTGNNEQFF
TRBV20-1,CSATPGQGKKLFF
TRBV24-1,CATSDPGWGNEQFF
TRBV20-1,CSAIKLTGRSTQYF
TRBV2,CASSPQETSTDTQYF
TRBV6-6,CASSSLRQTEAFF
TRBV20-1,CSASGGPNYGYTF
TRBV6-2/TRBV6-3,CASSRGLAGVEQFF
TRBV2,CASKVLAALQETQYF
TRBV6-6,CASSDSPGQAQHF
TRBV20-1,CSAADDRGPQETQYF
TRBV12-3/TRBV12-4,CTSTSGGYEQYF
TRBV20-1,CSGGTSGTQETQYF
TRBV30,CAWTTSISPPHF
TRBV4-2,CASSQGASVYNEQFF
TRBV20-1,CSATGGGPNTEAFF
TRBV29-1,CSADTRTDTQYF
TRBV20-1,CSAREGGRAGELFF
TRBV20-1,CSAKAPDKNEQYF
TRBV20-1,CSAQRGYEKLFF
TRBV18,CASSRSSAYPYGYTF
TRBV10-3,CAISESVDRGYNEQFF
TRBV7-9,CASSLTTPQETQYF
TRBV3-1,CATGRGTYEQYF
TRBV5-1,CASSLSQLAVSTDTQYF
TRBV12-3/TRBV12-4,CASSLGVGELFF